The clone carrying this TCR beta chain appeared a few times. Its antigen is undetermined. In terms of origin and age, donors were healthy Caucasian individuals from Russia aged about 6 to 90. Then a second PCR, running roughly 6 to 12 cycles, was carried out with a sample-barcoded 5' primer and a J-beta primer mix. TCRdb reprocessed the 5' RACE reads with MiXCR, giving one entry per CDR3 protein. The sample lists about 680,000 distinct CDR3 sequences, over 45% occurring once. This sample was taken from a study of blood T cells in healthy people across ages. Study observations and caveats: PBMCs that were unsorted prevented a conclusive naive versus antigen-experienced comparison. Naive T cell percentage showed a strong correlation with the diversity of TCR beta.

The CDR3 has 14 residues. Germline V gene lookup returns CDR1 SGHTA and CDR2 FQGNSA. The trim removed 5 bases at V and 7 bases at J, leaving 8 bases unmatched. The receptor's source is a woman between 55 and 75 years old in good health. The source material was blood. The chain has TRBV7-2 and TRBJ1-2; 9 nucleotides line up with TRBD1. DNA of the CDR3: TGTGCCAGCAGCAAGAACAGGGGGCTCGGTGGCTACACCTTC. Protein product: CASSKNRGLGGYTF.